This section outlines one TCR beta chain sequence together with its context. CDR3 length equals 17 residues. Trimming left V 0 bases short and J 4 bases short, with 16 bases between. Germline CDR1 reads LGHDT; CDR2 reads YNNKEL (reference sequence). Only in-frame clones appear in the TCRdb table, and some are missing; sequencing was by immunoSEQ multiplex PCR. The table has approximately 33,000 clones, over 65% seen once. This sample is part of a study of blood T cell repertoires in COVID-19. Overall study context: Acute and convalescent COVID-19 samples came from the United States, Italy and Spain. From T cells, B-cell-depleted T cells, or PBMCs came the material, which was cDNA or gDNA.

The sample taken for sequencing was peripheral blood. The V gene is TRBV3-1 (or the pseudogene TRBV3-2), the J gene TRBJ1-5; D is perhaps TRBD1 (5 bases). The sequence was obtained from a man between 70 and 80 years old with acute or convalescent COVID-19. CDR3 sequence: CASSQEGGAESNQPQHF. The CDR3 DNA reads TGTGCCAGCAGCCAAGAGGGAGGGGCAGAGAGTAATCAGCCCCAGCATTTT.